This section outlines one T cell receptor beta chain sequence together with its context. Its antigen is undetermined. Measured with immunoSEQ multiplex PCR; TCRdb has only the in-frame clones, and not every one. The repertoire holds 50,000 to 65,000 clones, with approximately 80% as singletons. Germline CDR1 reads SGHDT; CDR2 reads YYEEEE. The CDR3 runs 16 residues. V shed 4 bases and J shed 3 bases, with 19 bases lying between them. These data are taken from a study of T cells in localized non-small cell lung cancer. Study-level findings and limits: Among the top 100 tumor clones, a median approximately 55 appeared in adjacent lung. Uninvolved adjacent lung showed the highest T cell clonality, exceeding tumor. One tumor region alone was sequenced, and heterogeneity therefore remains possible. Longer overall survival was linked to higher blood T cell density.

The source is a man aged 40 to 70 with stage II lung adenocarcinoma. The input for sequencing was PBMCs, taken before any cancer treatment. V is TRBV5-6 and J is TRBJ1-2, with a possible D match to TRBD1 (5 bases). CDR3 amino acids: CASSPYGGGDDYGYTF. The CDR3 DNA follows: TGTGCCAGCAGCCCCTACGGGGGAGGAGACGACTATGGCTACACCTTC. The full variable domain, completed using reference TRBV5-6 and TRBJ1-2, is DAGVTQSPTHLIKTRGQQVTLRCSPKSGHDTVSWYQQALGQGPQFIFQYYEEEERQRGNFPDRFSGHQFPNYSSELNVNALLLGDSALYLCASSPYGGGDDYGYTFGSGTRLTVV.